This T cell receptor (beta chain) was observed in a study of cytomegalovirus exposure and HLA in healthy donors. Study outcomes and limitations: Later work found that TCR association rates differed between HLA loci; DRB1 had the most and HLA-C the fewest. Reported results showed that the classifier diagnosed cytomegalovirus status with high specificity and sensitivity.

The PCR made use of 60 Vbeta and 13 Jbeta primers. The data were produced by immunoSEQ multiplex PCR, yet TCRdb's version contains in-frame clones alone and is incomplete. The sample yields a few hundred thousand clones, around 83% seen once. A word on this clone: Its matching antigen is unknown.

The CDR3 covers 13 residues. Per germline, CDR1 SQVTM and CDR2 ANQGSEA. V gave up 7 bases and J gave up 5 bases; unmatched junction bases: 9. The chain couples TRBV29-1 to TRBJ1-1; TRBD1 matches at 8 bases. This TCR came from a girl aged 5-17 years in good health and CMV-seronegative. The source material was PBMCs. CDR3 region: CSALQGVATEAFF. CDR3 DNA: TGCAGCGCATTACAGGGGGTAGCTACTGAAGCTTTCTTT.